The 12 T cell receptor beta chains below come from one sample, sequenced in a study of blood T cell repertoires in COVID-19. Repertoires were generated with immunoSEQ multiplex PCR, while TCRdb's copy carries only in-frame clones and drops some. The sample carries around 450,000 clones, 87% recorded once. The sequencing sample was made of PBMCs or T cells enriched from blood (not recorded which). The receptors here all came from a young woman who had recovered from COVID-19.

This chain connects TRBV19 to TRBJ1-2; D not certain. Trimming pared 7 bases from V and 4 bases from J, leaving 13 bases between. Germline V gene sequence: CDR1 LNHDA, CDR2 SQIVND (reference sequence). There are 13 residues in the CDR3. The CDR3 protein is CASNQGGGYGYTF. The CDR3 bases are TGTGCCAGTAATCAAGGAGGTGGCTATGGCTACACCTTC.

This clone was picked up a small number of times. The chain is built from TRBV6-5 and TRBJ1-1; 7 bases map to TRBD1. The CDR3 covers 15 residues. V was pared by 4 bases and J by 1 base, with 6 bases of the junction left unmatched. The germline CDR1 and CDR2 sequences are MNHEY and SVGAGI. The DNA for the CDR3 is TGTGCCAGCAGTTCAACCTGGACAGGGAACACTGAAGCTTTCTTT. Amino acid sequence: CASSSTWTGNTEAFF.

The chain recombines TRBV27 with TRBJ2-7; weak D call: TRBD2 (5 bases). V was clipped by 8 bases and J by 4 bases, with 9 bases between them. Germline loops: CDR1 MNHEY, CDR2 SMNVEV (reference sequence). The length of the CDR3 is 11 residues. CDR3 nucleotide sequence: TGTGCCAGCGGGCGGACTTACGAGCAGTACTTC. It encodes CASGRTYEQYF.

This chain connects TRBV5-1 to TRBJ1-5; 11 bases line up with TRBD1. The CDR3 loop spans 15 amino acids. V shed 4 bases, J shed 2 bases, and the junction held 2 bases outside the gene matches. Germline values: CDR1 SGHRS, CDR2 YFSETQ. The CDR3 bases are TGCGCCAGCAGCGCGGGACAGGGGGGCAATCAGCCCCAGCATTTT. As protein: CASSAGQGGNQPQHF.

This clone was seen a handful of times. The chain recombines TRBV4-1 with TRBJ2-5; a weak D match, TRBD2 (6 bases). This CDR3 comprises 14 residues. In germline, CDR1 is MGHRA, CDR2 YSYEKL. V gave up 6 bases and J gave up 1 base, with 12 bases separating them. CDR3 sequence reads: CASSWGVSQETQYF. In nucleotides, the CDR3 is TGCGCCAGCAGTTGGGGGGTTTCCCAAGAGACCCAGTACTTC.

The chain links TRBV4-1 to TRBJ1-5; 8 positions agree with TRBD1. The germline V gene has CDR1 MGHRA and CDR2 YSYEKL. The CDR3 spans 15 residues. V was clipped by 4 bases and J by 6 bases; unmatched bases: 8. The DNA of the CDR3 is TGCGCCAGCAGCCCAACCGGGACAGGTGGTCAGCCCCAGCATTTT. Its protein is CASSPTGTGGQPQHF.

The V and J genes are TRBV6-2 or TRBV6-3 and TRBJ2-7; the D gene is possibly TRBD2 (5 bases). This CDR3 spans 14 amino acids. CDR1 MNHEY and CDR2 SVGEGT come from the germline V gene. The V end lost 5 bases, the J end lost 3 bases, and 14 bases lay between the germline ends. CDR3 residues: CASSKPGIRYEQYF. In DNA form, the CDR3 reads TGTGCCAGCAGTAAACCGGGAATTCGCTACGAGCAGTACTTC.

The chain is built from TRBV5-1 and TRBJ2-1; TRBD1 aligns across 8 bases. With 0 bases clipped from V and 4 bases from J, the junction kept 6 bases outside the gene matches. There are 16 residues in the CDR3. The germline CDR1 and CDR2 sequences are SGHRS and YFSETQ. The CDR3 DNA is TGCGCCAGCAGCTTGGGAAGGGACAGGCCTTACAATGAGCAGTTCTTC. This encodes CASSLGRDRPYNEQFF.

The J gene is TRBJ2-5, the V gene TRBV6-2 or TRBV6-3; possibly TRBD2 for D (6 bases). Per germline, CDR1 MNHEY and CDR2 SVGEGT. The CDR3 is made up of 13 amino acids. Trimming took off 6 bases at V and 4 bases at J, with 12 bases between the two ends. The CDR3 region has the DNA TGTGCCAGCAGACCTCCCGGGGGAGAGACCCAGTACTTC. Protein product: CASRPPGGETQYF.

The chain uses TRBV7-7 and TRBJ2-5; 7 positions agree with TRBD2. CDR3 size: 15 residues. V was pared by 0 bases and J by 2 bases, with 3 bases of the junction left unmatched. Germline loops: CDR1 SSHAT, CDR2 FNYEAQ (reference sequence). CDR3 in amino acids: CASSLAGREQETQYF. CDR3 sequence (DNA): TGTGCCAGCAGCTTAGCAGGGCGGGAGCAAGAGACCCAGTACTTC.

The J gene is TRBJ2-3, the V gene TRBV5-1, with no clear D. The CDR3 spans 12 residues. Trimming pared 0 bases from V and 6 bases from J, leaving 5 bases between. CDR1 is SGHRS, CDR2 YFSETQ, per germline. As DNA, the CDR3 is TGCGCCAGCAGCTTGGTTCGGGATACGCAGTATTTT. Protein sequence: CASSLVRDTQYF.

The CDR3 region is CASSLVGALGTEAFF. The CDR3 DNA reads as TGTGCCAGCAGCTTGGTAGGGGCCCTAGGCACTGAAGCTTTCTTT. The V and J genes are TRBV5-6 and TRBJ1-1; D perhaps matches TRBD1 (5 bases). Looked up from germline, CDR1 is SGHDT and CDR2 is YYEEEE. The CDR3 covers 15 residues. V lost 0 bases, J lost 4 bases, and 13 bases lay in between. Filled out from reference TRBV5-6 and TRBJ1-1, the complete variable domain reads DAGVTQSPTHLIKTRGQQVTLRCSPKSGHDTVSWYQQALGQGPQFIFQYYEEEERQRGNFPDRFSGHQFPNYSSELNVNALLLGDSALYLCASSLVGALGTEAFFGQGTRLTVV.